The entry below gives a single TCR beta chain sequence along with its context. The sample comes from a study of blood T cell repertoires in COVID-19. Measured with immunoSEQ multiplex PCR; TCRdb has only the in-frame clones, and not every one. The data hold over 350,000 clones, with nearly 90% observed a single time. Germline V gene data show CDR1 as LGHDT and CDR2 as YNNKEL (reference sequence). Unmatched junction bases numbered 11, after V lost 4 bases and J lost 6 bases. This CDR3 region has 15 residues. The source material was PBMCs or T cells enriched from blood (not recorded which). The source is a woman under 30 with acute COVID-19. The genes are TRBV3-1 (or the pseudogene TRBV3-2) and TRBJ2-5, with 7 bases identical to TRBD1. The CDR3 loop is CASSPIPDRAKTQYF. CDR3 in DNA: TGTGCCAGCAGCCCGATACCTGACAGGGCAAAGACCCAGTACTTC.